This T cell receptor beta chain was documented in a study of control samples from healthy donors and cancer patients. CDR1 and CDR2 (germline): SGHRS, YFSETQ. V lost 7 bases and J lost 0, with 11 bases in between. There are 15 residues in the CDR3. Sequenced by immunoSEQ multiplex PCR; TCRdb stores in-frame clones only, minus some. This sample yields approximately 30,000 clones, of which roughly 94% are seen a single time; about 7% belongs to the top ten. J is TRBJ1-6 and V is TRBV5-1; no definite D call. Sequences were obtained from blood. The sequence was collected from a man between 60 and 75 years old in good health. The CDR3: CASGLLSSYNSPLHF. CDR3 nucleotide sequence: TGCGCCAGCGGGTTGTTAAGCTCCTATAATTCACCCCTCCACTTT.